The source of this T cell receptor beta chain is a study of cytomegalovirus exposure and HLA in healthy donors. Regarding the study as a whole: Rates of TCR association differed by HLA locus in a later analysis, with DRB1 highest and HLA-C lowest. Available immune exposure information covered CMV serostatus only. The likely origin of a cluster of highly shared sequence variants was a sequencing artifact.

Looked up from germline, CDR1 is SGDLS and CDR2 is YYNGEE. The CDR3 is 16 amino acids. J lost 0 bases, V lost 0 bases, and 3 bases had no gene match. Comments on this clone: Its antigen is unidentified. This sample includes further DNA sequences coding for the same CDR3.

The PCR contained 60 Vbeta and 13 Jbeta primers. How the authors handled the data: Later work found 65 million to 90 million unique TCR beta chains, with some 11 million shared. The method was immunoSEQ multiplex PCR; TCRdb's version includes in-frame clones alone and lacks a portion of them. V, J and clone size derive from that table, while D and trimming were established from the DNA sequence. In the table there are about 170,000 clones, more than 70% of which are singletons. The sample taken for sequencing was PBMCs. V is TRBV9 and J is TRBJ1-1; 9 bases match TRBD1. This sequence originates from a girl between 10 and 17 years old in good health and CMV-seronegative. CDR3 DNA sequence: TGTGCCAGCAGCGTAGGGGGACAGGGATTGAACACTGAAGCTTTCTTT. It is translated as CASSVGGQGLNTEAFF.